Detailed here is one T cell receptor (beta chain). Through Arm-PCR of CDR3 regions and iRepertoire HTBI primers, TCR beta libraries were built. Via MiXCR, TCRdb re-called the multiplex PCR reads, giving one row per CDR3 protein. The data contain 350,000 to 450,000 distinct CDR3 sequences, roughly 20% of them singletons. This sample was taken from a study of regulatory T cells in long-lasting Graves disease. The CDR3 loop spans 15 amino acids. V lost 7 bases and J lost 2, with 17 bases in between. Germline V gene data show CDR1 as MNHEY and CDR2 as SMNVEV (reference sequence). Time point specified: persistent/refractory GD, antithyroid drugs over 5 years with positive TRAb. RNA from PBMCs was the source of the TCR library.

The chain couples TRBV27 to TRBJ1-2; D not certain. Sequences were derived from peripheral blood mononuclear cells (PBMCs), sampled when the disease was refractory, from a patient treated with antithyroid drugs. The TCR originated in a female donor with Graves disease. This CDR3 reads CASTPSGDRNYGYTF. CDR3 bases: TGTGCCAGCACGCCTTCCGGGGATCGGAACTATGGCTACACCTTC.